A selection of T cell receptor beta chains follows, all from one sample in a study of T cell changes during pregnancy in multiple sclerosis. Assay used: immunoSEQ multiplex PCR; TCRdb lists only in-frame clones, some missing. The sample gives approximately 90,000 clones, about 91% of which show up once; about 0.91% is in the top ten. The sequencing used peripheral blood, collected before pregnancy. These receptor sequences come from a female donor with multiple sclerosis, enrolled in a pregnancy study. Each CDR3 is given with its conserved first and last residue. Fields, in order: D gene, V gene, clone size, J gene, CDR3 DNA, CDR3 protein. The D gene is left open where the match is weak. Clone size appears in some rows only: once, few, many, or a class for an expanded clone.

d_gene: TRBD2
v_gene: TRBV9
abundance: .
j_gene: TRBJ2-3
CDR3nt: TGTGCCAGCAGCGTAGAGAACGGGGCGGCGGGGGACAGCACAGATACGCAGTATTTT
CDR3aa: CASSVENGAAGDSTDTQYF

d_gene: TRBD2
v_gene: TRBV7-3
abundance: .
j_gene: TRBJ2-3
CDR3nt: TGTGCCAGCAGCTTAACGCGGGAGAGCACAGATACGCAGTATTTT
CDR3aa: CASSLTRESTDTQYF

d_gene: TRBD1
v_gene: TRBV9
abundance: .
j_gene: TRBJ1-3
CDR3nt: TGTGCCAGCAGCTCGCGACAGGGCCCTCTCTCTGGAAACACCATATATTTT
CDR3aa: CASSSRQGPLSGNTIYF

d_gene: TRBD1
v_gene: TRBV5-1
abundance: .
j_gene: TRBJ2-7
CDR3nt: TGCGCCAGCAGCTTGGCTGTGGGACAGGGCGAGCAGTACTTC
CDR3aa: CASSLAVGQGEQYF

d_gene: .
v_gene: TRBV4-3
abundance: .
j_gene: TRBJ2-3
CDR3nt: TGCGCCAGCAGCCAAGATCTCTGGCAGGGGCCAGATACGCAGTATTTT
CDR3aa: CASSQDLWQGPDTQYF

d_gene: .
v_gene: TRBV4-3
abundance: .
j_gene: TRBJ1-1
CDR3nt: TGCGCCAGCAGCCAAGTCGGTTGGAGGGAGGGGGAGAACACTGAAGCTTTCTTT
CDR3aa: CASSQVGWREGENTEAFF

d_gene: TRBD2
v_gene: TRBV9
abundance: .
j_gene: TRBJ2-1
CDR3nt: TGTGCCAGCAGCCTGCGGACAGGGATTGGGACTAGCGGAGCGGATGAGCAGTTCTTC
CDR3aa: CASSLRTGIGTSGADEQFF

d_gene: .
v_gene: TRBV6-5
abundance: .
j_gene: TRBJ1-4
CDR3nt: TGTGCCAGCAGTTACTCGTGGCAGTCGACTAATGAAAAACTGTTTTTT
CDR3aa: CASSYSWQSTNEKLFF

d_gene: .
v_gene: TRBV15
abundance: .
j_gene: TRBJ1-5
CDR3nt: TGTGCCACCAGCAGAGTCCTAGCAATGAGAATTGGCAATCAGCCCCAGCATTTT
CDR3aa: CATSRVLAMRIGNQPQHF

d_gene: TRBD2
v_gene: TRBV5-1
abundance: .
j_gene: TRBJ2-1
CDR3nt: TGCGCCAGCAGCTCACGCGAAACTAGCGGGAGATTCTACTCCTACAATGAGCAGTTCTTC
CDR3aa: CASSSRETSGRFYSYNEQFF

d_gene: .
v_gene: TRBV5-1
abundance: .
j_gene: TRBJ1-1
CDR3nt: TGCGCCAGCAGCTTGTATCAGGGCCCTGAAGCTTTCTTT
CDR3aa: CASSLYQGPEAFF

d_gene: .
v_gene: TRBV1
abundance: .
j_gene: TRBJ2-7
CDR3nt: TGCACCAGCAGCCAAGAACCGGGACTAGCGGGACCCTACGAGCAGTACTTC
CDR3aa: CTSSQEPGLAGPYEQYF

d_gene: TRBD1
v_gene: TRBV7-2
abundance: .
j_gene: TRBJ1-1
CDR3nt: TGTGCCAGCAGTCCGCGTGCAGGGGGCAGGACTGAAGCTTTCTTT
CDR3aa: CASSPRAGGRTEAFF

d_gene: .
v_gene: TRBV10-3
abundance: .
j_gene: TRBJ1-1
CDR3nt: TGTGCCATCAGTGACTCTGACACGAACACTGAAGCTTTCTTT
CDR3aa: CAISDSDTNTEAFF

d_gene: TRBD1
v_gene: TRBV7-9
abundance: .
j_gene: TRBJ2-5
CDR3nt: TGTGCCAGCCATCCCCGGGACAGCGAAGAGACCCAGTACTTC
CDR3aa: CASHPRDSEETQYF

d_gene: TRBD2
v_gene: TRBV5-1
abundance: .
j_gene: TRBJ2-5
CDR3nt: TGCGCCAGCAGCTTGGAAGGCGGGAGCGAGACCCAGTACTTC
CDR3aa: CASSLEGGSETQYF

d_gene: .
v_gene: TRBV7-8
abundance: .
j_gene: TRBJ1-2
CDR3nt: TGTGCCAGCAGCGGCAGGGTAGGCGGCTACACCTTC
CDR3aa: CASSGRVGGYTF

d_gene: TRBD2
v_gene: TRBV28
abundance: once
j_gene: TRBJ2-1
CDR3nt: TGTGCCAACACATTGGGTAGCGGGAGTGATTGCTACAATGAGCAGTTCTTC
CDR3aa: CANTLGSGSDCYNEQFF

d_gene: .
v_gene: TRBV6-1
abundance: few
j_gene: TRBJ2-1
CDR3nt: TGTGCCAGCAGTGTAGGGGGAGCCGCAATAGGTGAGCAGTTCTTC
CDR3aa: CASSVGGAAIGEQFF

d_gene: TRBD1
v_gene: TRBV29-1
abundance: .
j_gene: TRBJ1-2
CDR3nt: TGCAGCGCTGGGACAGGGGGCTTTGGCTATGGCTACACCTTC
CDR3aa: CSAGTGGFGYGYTF

d_gene: .
v_gene: TRBV5-1
abundance: .
j_gene: TRBJ1-1
CDR3nt: TGCGCCAGCAGCGCGTCAGGCAGCCGAGTTGAAGCTTTCTTT
CDR3aa: CASSASGSRVEAFF

d_gene: TRBD2
v_gene: TRBV4-3
abundance: .
j_gene: TRBJ2-1
CDR3nt: TGCGCCAGCAGCCAAGATGAGCGGCGGGGGGGTTCCTACAATGAGCAGTTCTTC
CDR3aa: CASSQDERRGGSYNEQFF

d_gene: .
v_gene: TRBV21-1
abundance: few
j_gene: TRBJ2-2
CDR3nt: TGTGCCAGCAGCGATCCCGGGACTAGCACCGGGGAGCTGTTTTTT
CDR3aa: CASSDPGTSTGELFF

d_gene: TRBD1
v_gene: TRBV15
abundance: .
j_gene: TRBJ1-2
CDR3nt: TGTGCCACCAGCAGGGGTGGTGGGGACAGGGTGTCCTATGGCTACACCTTC
CDR3aa: CATSRGGGDRVSYGYTF

d_gene: .
v_gene: TRBV18
abundance: .
j_gene: TRBJ2-6
CDR3nt: TGTGCCAGCTCACCGGTCGAGCGGGCTCACTCTGGGGCCAACGTCCTGACTTTC
CDR3aa: CASSPVERAHSGANVLTF

d_gene: TRBD2
v_gene: TRBV6-5
abundance: .
j_gene: TRBJ2-1
CDR3nt: TGTGCCAGCAGCCCTGAGACTAGCGGGGGAAAGGAGCAGTTCTTC
CDR3aa: CASSPETSGGKEQFF

d_gene: .
v_gene: TRBV10-3
abundance: .
j_gene: TRBJ2-7
CDR3nt: TGTGCCATCAGCGGCCCCGGGGAGACTTTCGAGCAGTACTTC
CDR3aa: CAISGPGETFEQYF

d_gene: .
v_gene: TRBV21-1
abundance: .
j_gene: TRBJ2-7
CDR3nt: TGTGCCAGCAGCAAGGGCGGGGGCCCCTACGAGCAGTACTTC
CDR3aa: CASSKGGGPYEQYF

d_gene: .
v_gene: TRBV11-2
abundance: .
j_gene: TRBJ2-2
CDR3nt: TGTGCCAGCAGCCTTGCCGGGGAGCTGTTTTTT
CDR3aa: CASSLAGELFF

d_gene: TRBD2
v_gene: TRBV11-2
abundance: .
j_gene: TRBJ2-7
CDR3nt: TGTGCCAGCACCCCTGGACTAGCGGGGATCTACGAGCAGTACTTC
CDR3aa: CASTPGLAGIYEQYF

d_gene: .
v_gene: TRBV10-3
abundance: .
j_gene: TRBJ2-1
CDR3nt: TGTGCCATCAGTGAGCCTTGGAGGGATGAGCAGTTCTTC
CDR3aa: CAISEPWRDEQFF

d_gene: .
v_gene: TRBV30
abundance: once
j_gene: TRBJ2-5
CDR3nt: TGTGCCTGGAGTTTCCCCGGGGAGACCGTAGGAGAGACCCAGTACTTC
CDR3aa: CAWSFPGETVGETQYF

d_gene: TRBD2
v_gene: TRBV6-5
abundance: .
j_gene: TRBJ2-2
CDR3nt: TGTGCCAGCAGTCACTGGACTAGCGGTTACACCGGGGAGCTGTTTTTT
CDR3aa: CASSHWTSGYTGELFF

d_gene: TRBD1
v_gene: TRBV28
abundance: .
j_gene: TRBJ1-5
CDR3nt: TGTGCCAGCAGTCAAATCCGGGACAGGGGCAATCAGCCCCAGCATTTT
CDR3aa: CASSQIRDRGNQPQHF

d_gene: .
v_gene: TRBV6-6
abundance: .
j_gene: TRBJ1-2
CDR3nt: TGTGCCAGCAGTTCCCGGGGGGCGGAAGGCTACACCTTC
CDR3aa: CASSSRGAEGYTF

d_gene: .
v_gene: TRBV11-2
abundance: .
j_gene: TRBJ1-1
CDR3nt: TGTGCCAGCAGCTTGATTGCGACTGAAGCTTTCTTT
CDR3aa: CASSLIATEAFF

d_gene: TRBD1
v_gene: TRBV5-6
abundance: .
j_gene: TRBJ2-2
CDR3nt: TGTGCCAGCAGCTTTGACAGGGGGGCGGGCACCGGGGAGCTGTTTTTT
CDR3aa: CASSFDRGAGTGELFF

d_gene: .
v_gene: TRBV27
abundance: .
j_gene: TRBJ2-1
CDR3nt: TGTGCCAGCAGTCCCATCGGCCAGGGCAGGAATGAGCAGTTCTTC
CDR3aa: CASSPIGQGRNEQFF

d_gene: .
v_gene: TRBV15
abundance: .
j_gene: TRBJ1-5
CDR3nt: TGTGCCACCAGCAGAGATGAATGGGGACAAACAAATCAGCCCCAGCATTTT
CDR3aa: CATSRDEWGQTNQPQHF

d_gene: .
v_gene: TRBV28
abundance: once
j_gene: TRBJ1-1
CDR3nt: TGTGCCAGCAGTTTAGAAGGCCTCGGCCGCCGGGGCACTGAAGCTTTCTTT
CDR3aa: CASSLEGLGRRGTEAFF

d_gene: TRBD2
v_gene: TRBV15
abundance: once
j_gene: TRBJ2-3
CDR3nt: TGTGCCACCAGCCCTCAGCAGGGACTAGCGGGAGTTTTTAGCACAGATACGCAGTATTTT
CDR3aa: CATSPQQGLAGVFSTDTQYF

d_gene: .
v_gene: TRBV10-1
abundance: few
j_gene: TRBJ2-7
CDR3nt: TGCGCCAGCAGTGAGGAGGACACCCACGAGCAGTACTTC
CDR3aa: CASSEEDTHEQYF

d_gene: .
v_gene: TRBV19
abundance: .
j_gene: TRBJ1-2
CDR3nt: TGTGCCAGTAGTTTCGGTGTAGGGGCTAACTATGGCTACACCTTC
CDR3aa: CASSFGVGANYGYTF

d_gene: .
v_gene: TRBV13
abundance: .
j_gene: TRBJ1-1
CDR3nt: TGTGCCAGCAGCTTTGAGAGGGGGGGCACTGAAGCTTTCTTT
CDR3aa: CASSFERGGTEAFF

d_gene: TRBD1
v_gene: TRBV4-2
abundance: once
j_gene: TRBJ1-5
CDR3nt: TGTGCCAGCAGCCCCCTTGCGGGCAGGGGGCGCGATCAGCCCCAGCATTTT
CDR3aa: CASSPLAGRGRDQPQHF

d_gene: .
v_gene: TRBV27
abundance: .
j_gene: TRBJ1-1
CDR3nt: TGTGCCAGCAGTTGGGACGGACTAAACACTGAAGCTTTCTTT
CDR3aa: CASSWDGLNTEAFF

d_gene: .
v_gene: TRBV6-1
abundance: .
j_gene: TRBJ1-1
CDR3nt: TGTGCCAGCAGTTTACAGGGCCGAAACACTGAAGCTTTCTTT
CDR3aa: CASSLQGRNTEAFF

d_gene: TRBD1
v_gene: TRBV14
abundance: few
j_gene: TRBJ1-1
CDR3nt: TGTGCCAGCAGCCAGCACAGGGGAGGCACTGAAGCTTTCTTT
CDR3aa: CASSQHRGGTEAFF